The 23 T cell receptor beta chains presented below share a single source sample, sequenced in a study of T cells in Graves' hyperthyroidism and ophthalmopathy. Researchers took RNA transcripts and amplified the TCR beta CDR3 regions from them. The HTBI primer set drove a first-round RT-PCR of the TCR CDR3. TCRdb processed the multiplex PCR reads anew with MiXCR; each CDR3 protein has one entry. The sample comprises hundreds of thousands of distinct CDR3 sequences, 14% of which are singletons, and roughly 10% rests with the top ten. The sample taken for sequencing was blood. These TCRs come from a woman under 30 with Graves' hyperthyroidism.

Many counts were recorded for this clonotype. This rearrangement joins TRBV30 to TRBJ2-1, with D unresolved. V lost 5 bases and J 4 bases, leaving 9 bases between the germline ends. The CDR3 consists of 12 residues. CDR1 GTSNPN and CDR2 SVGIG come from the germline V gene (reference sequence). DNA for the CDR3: TGTGCCTGGTGTCTTTCGTACAATGAGCAGTTCTTC. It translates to CAWCLSYNEQFF.

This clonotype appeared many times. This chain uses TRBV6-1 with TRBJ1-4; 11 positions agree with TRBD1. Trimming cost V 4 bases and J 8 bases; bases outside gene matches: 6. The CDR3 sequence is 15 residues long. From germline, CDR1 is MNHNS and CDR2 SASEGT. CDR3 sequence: CASSVSGTGGEKLFF. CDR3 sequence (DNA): TGTGCCAGCAGTGTCTCCGGGACAGGGGGGGAAAAACTGTTTTTT.

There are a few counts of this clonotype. The CDR3 loop reads CASSLTGRPTYEQYF. DNA of the CDR3: TGTGCCAGCAGCTTGACAGGCAGGCCTACCTACGAGCAGTACTTC. The V call is TRBV7-9, the J call TRBJ2-7; a possible D gene is TRBD1 (6 bases). Germline CDR1 reads SEHNR; CDR2 reads FQNEAQ (reference sequence). The CDR3 extends over 15 amino acids. V was cut by 3 bases and J by 2 bases, with 14 bases left in between.

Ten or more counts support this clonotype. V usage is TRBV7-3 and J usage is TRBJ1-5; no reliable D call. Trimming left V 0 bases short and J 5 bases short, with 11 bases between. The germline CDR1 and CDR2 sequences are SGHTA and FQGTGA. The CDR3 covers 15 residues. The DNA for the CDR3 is TGTGCCAGCAGCTTAACGGGGTCGGAGGATCAGCCCCAGCATTTT. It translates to CASSLTGSEDQPQHF.

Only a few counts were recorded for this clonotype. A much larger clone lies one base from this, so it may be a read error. The CDR3 is CASSLGQSEATEAFF. CDR3 bases: TGTGCCAGCAGCTTAGGACAGAGTGAGGCCACTGAAGCTTTCTTT. V and J are TRBV11-2 and TRBJ1-1; D is perhaps TRBD1 (5 bases). The CDR3 has 15 residues. The V and J ends lost 1 base and 4 bases respectively, with 13 bases between them. CDR1 is SGHAT and CDR2 is FQNNGV in the germline V gene. Together with reference TRBV11-2 and TRBJ1-1, the CDR3 gives the full variable domain: EAGVAQSPRYKIIEKRQSVAFWCNPISGHATLYWYQQILGQGPKLLIQFQNNGVVDDSQLPKDRFSAERLKGVDSTLKIQPAKLEDSAVYLCASSLGQSEATEAFFGQGTRLTVV.

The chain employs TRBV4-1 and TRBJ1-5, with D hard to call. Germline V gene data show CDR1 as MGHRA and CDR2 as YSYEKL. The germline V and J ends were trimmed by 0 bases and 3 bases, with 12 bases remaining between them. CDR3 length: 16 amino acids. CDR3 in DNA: TGCGCCAGCAGCCAAGAGGAATTAGGAGCCAATCAGCCCCAGCATTTT. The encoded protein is CASSQEELGANQPQHF.

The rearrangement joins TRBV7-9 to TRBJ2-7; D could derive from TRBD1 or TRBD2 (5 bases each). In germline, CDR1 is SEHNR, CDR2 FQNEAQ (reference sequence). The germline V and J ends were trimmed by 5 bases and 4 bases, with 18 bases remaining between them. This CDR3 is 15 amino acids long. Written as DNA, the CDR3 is TGTGCCAGCAGCCTGGGGGATGGCCCGAGATACGAGCAGTACTTC. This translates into CASSLGDGPRYEQYF.

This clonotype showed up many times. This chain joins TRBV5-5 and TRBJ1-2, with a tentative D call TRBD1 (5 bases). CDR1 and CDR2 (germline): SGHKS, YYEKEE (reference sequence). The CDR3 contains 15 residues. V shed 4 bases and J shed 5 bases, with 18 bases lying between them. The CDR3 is CASSLRQPNVYGYTF. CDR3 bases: TGTGCCAGCAGCCTTAGACAGCCCAATGTGTATGGCTACACCTTC.

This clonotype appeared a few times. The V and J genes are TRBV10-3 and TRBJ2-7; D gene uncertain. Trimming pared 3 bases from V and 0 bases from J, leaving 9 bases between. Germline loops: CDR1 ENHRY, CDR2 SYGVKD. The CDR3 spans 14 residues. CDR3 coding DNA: TGTGCCATCAGTGAAGGTTCTGGCTCCTACGAGCAGTACTTC. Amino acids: CAISEGSGSYEQYF.

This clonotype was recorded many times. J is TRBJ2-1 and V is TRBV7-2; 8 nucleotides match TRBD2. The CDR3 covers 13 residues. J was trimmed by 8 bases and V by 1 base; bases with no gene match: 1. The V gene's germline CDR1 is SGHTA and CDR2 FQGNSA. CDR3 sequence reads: CASSLGGGYEQFF. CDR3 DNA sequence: TGTGCCAGCAGCTTAGGCGGGGGGTATGAGCAGTTCTTC.

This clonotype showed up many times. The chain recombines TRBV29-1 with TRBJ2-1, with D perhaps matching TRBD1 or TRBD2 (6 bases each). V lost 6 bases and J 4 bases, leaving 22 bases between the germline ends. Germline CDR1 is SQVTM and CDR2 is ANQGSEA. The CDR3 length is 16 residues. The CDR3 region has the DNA TGCAGCGTGGAGGGGGGAACAGCTCCCGGTTACAATGAGCAGTTCTTC. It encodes CSVEGGTAPGYNEQFF.

This CDR3 reads CASTRGTGSVSNYGYTF. The CDR3 coding sequence is TGTGCCAGCACCCGAGGGACAGGGAGCGTGTCTAACTATGGCTACACCTTC. V gene TRBV6-1 combines with J gene TRBJ1-2, with 9 nucleotides matching TRBD1. The junction had 12 bases not matched to a gene; V was cut back by 7 bases and J by 0 bases. Germline CDR1 and CDR2: MNHNS and SASEGT. CDR3 length: 17 residues.

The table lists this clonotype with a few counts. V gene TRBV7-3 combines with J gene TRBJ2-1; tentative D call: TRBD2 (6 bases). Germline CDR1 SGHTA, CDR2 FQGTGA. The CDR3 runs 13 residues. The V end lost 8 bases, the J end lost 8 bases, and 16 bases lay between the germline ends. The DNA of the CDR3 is TGTGCCAGCGCCTTGGGGGGTTGGGATGAGCAGTTCTTC. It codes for CASALGGWDEQFF.

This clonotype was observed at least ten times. The CDR3 nucleotides are TGTGCCAGCAGTTTTAACAGGGGGCCTGCCGGGGAGCTGTTTTTT. It yields the protein CASSFNRGPAGELFF. This sequence joins TRBV27 and TRBJ2-2; 9 bases are shared with TRBD1. Germline lookup yields CDR1 MNHEY and CDR2 SMNVEV (reference sequence). V lost 3 bases and J lost 6; bases outside the gene matches: 5. This CDR3 region has 15 residues.

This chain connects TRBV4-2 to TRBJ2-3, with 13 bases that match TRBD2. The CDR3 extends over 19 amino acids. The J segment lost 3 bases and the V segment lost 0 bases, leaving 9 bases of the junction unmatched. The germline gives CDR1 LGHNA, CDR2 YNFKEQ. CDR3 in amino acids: CASSQDQLAGGTSTDTQYF. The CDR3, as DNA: TGTGCCAGCAGCCAAGATCAACTAGCGGGAGGGACTAGTACAGATACGCAGTATTTT.

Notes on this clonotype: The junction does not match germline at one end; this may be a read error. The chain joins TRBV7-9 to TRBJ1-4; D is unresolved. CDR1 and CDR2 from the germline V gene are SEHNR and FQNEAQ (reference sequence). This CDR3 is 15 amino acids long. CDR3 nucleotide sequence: TGTGCCAGCAGCTCTCGATCTGCAACTAATGGAAAACTGTTTTTT. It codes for CASSSRSATNGKLFF. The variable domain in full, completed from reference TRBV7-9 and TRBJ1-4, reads DTGVSQNPRHKITKRGQNVTFRCDPISEHNRLYWYRQTLGQGPEFLTYFQNEAQLEKSRLLSDRFSAERPKGSFSTLEIQRTEQGDSAMYLCASSSRSATNGKLFFGSGTQLSVL.

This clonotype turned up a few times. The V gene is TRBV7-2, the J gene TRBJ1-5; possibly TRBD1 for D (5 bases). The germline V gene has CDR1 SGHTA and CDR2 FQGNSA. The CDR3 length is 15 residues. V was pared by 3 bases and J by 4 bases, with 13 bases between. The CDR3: CASSFSAGTNQPQHF. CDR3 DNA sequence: TGTGCCAGCAGCTTTTCTGCAGGGACTAATCAGCCCCAGCATTTT. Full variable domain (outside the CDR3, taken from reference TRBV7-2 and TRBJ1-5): GAGVSQSPSNKVTEKGKDVELRCDPISGHTALYWYRQSLGQGLEFLIYFQGNSAPDKSGLPSDRFSAERTGGSVSTLTIQRTQQEDSAVYLCASSFSAGTNQPQHFGDGTRLSIL.

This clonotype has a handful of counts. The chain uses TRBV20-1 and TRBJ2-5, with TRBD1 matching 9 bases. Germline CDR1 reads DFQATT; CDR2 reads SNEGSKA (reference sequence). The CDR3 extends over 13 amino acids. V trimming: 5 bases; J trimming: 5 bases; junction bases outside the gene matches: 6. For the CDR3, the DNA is TGCAGTGCTGATACAGGGGGCTGGGAGACCCAGTACTTC. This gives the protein CSADTGGWETQYF.

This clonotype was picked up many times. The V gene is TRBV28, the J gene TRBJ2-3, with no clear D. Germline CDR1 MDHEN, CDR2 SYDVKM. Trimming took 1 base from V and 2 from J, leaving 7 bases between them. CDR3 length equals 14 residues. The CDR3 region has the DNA TGTGCCAGCAGTTTATACTCCTCCACAGATACGCAGTATTTT. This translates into CASSLYSSTDTQYF.

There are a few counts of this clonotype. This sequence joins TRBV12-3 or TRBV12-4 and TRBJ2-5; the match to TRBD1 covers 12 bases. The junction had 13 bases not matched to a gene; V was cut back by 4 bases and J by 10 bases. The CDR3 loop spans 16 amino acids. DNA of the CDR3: TGTGCCAGCAGTTGGGGGACAGGGGGCAGAGGGTCGGACCAGTACTTC. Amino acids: CASSWGTGGRGSDQYF.

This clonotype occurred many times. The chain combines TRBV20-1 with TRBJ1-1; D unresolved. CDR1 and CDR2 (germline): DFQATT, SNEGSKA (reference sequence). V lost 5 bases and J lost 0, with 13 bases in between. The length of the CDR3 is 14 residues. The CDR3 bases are TGCAGTGCTGTGGCAGGCTCTGTGAACACTGAAGCTTTCTTT. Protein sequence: CSAVAGSVNTEAFF.

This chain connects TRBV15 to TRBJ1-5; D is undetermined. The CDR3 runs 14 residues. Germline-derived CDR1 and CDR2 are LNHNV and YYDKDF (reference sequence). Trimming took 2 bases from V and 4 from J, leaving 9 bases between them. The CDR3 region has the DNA TGTGCCACCAGCAGAAACAAGGGAAATCAGCCCCAGCATTTT. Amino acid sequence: CATSRNKGNQPQHF.

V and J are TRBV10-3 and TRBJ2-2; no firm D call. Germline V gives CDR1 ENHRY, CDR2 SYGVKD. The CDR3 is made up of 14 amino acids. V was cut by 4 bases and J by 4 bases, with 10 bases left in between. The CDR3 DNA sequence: TGTGCCATCAGTGGGCTAGTCGGCACCGGGGAGCTGTTTTTT. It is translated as CAISGLVGTGELFF.